The 14 T cell receptor beta chains below all came from one sample that was sequenced in a study of Ad26.COV2.S vaccination and SARS-CoV-2 variants. The treatment is: around 19 received Ad26.COV2.S at low or high dose, single or two shots; about five received placebo; per-sample allocation not given. Sampling took place 63 days after the first vaccine or placebo injection. Data came from immunoSEQ multiplex PCR; TCRdb stores just in-frame clones and leaves some out. The sample includes about 320,000 clones, about 90% of them seen just once. The sample was peripheral blood, taken in a trial of Ad26.COV2.S vaccine versus placebo. These receptors all come from a person between 18 and 59 years old who received the Ad26.COV2.S COVID-19 vaccine or a placebo.

This chain joins TRBV11-2 and TRBJ2-1, with D possibly matching TRBD2 (6 bases). CDR3 length: 14 amino acids. The ends were cut back, 5 bases at V and 6 bases at J, with 14 bases in the middle. Germline V gene lookup returns CDR1 SGHAT and CDR2 FQNNGV. The CDR3 nucleotides are TGTGCCAGCAGCCCTGGCGGGATAGCCAATGAGCAGTTCTTC. Its protein is CASSPGGIANEQFF.

This clone was detected once. The V and J genes are TRBV27 and TRBJ1-2; D might be TRBD1 (6 bases). CDR1 and CDR2 from the germline V gene are MNHEY and SMNVEV (reference sequence). The CDR3 has 18 residues. The V gene lost 4 bases and the J gene lost 7 bases, with 28 bases spanning the gap. CDR3 protein: CASSSVRRMYGGRSGYTF. Written as DNA, the CDR3 is TGTGCCAGCAGTTCGGTACGTCGCATGTACGGGGGGCGAAGTGGCTACACCTTC.

The count of this clone is one. V gene TRBV6-2 or TRBV6-3 combines with J gene TRBJ1-1; no clear D. V lost 5 bases, J lost 1 base, and 17 bases lay in between. This CDR3 has 16 amino acids. CDR1 is MNHEY, CDR2 SVGEGT, per germline. The CDR3 DNA is TGTGCCAGCAGTCCACTCGCGGGGATACCGAACACTGAAGCTTTCTTT. This codes for CASSPLAGIPNTEAFF.

CDR3 loop: CASSASDSYNEQFF. In DNA, the CDR3 is TGTGCCAGCAGCGCCTCGGACAGCTACAATGAGCAGTTCTTC. J is TRBJ2-1 and V is TRBV9; TRBD1 might be the D (6 bases). The CDR3 covers 14 residues. Trimming took off 3 bases at V and 3 bases at J, with 10 bases between the two ends. From germline, CDR1 is SGDLS and CDR2 YYNGEE.

The chain carries TRBV7-2 and TRBJ1-1; unclear D gene. Deletions cut 2 bases from V and 5 bases from J, with 15 bases between. Germline assignment: CDR1 SGHTA and CDR2 FQGNSA. The CDR3 consists of 15 residues. The CDR3 protein is CASSLYRTSLTEAFF. The DNA of the CDR3 is TGTGCCAGCAGCTTATACCGGACCAGCTTGACTGAAGCTTTCTTT.

The chain recombines TRBV3-1 (or the pseudogene TRBV3-2) with TRBJ2-3; a possible D gene is TRBD1 (6 bases). There are 18 residues in the CDR3. V was shortened by 1 base and J by 8 bases, with 25 bases between the two germline ends. CDR1 LGHDT and CDR2 YNNKEL come from the germline V gene (reference sequence). The CDR3 loop reads CASSQGLSGAGARGTQYF. In DNA form, the CDR3 reads TGTGCCAGCAGCCAAGGTCTGTCCGGGGCAGGGGCCCGAGGTACGCAGTATTTT.

The chain uses TRBV12-3 or TRBV12-4 and TRBJ1-1; TRBD1 matches at 9 bases. The CDR3 contains 13 residues. J was trimmed by 1 base and V by 6 bases; bases with no gene match: 0. The DNA for the CDR3 is TGTGCCAGCAGGGGACAGGGGAACACTGAAGCTTTCTTT. As protein: CASRGQGNTEAFF.

The CDR3 sequence is CASSQQGSTEAFF. The CDR3 nucleotides are TGTGCCAGCAGCCAACAGGGTTCTACTGAAGCTTTCTTT. V usage is TRBV14 and J usage is TRBJ1-1; possibly TRBD1 for D (5 bases). The CDR3 length is 13 residues. Trimming took 2 bases from V and 5 from J, leaving 9 bases between them. CDR1 and CDR2 from the germline V gene are SGHDN and FVKESK.

CDR3 sequence (DNA): TGTGCCAGCAGCGGTGGACAGGATCGGGATGAGCAGTTCTTC. Translated: CASSGGQDRDEQFF. The V call is TRBV7-6, the J call TRBJ2-1, with 7 bases matching TRBD1. With 5 bases clipped from V and 8 bases from J, the junction kept 9 bases outside the gene matches. This CDR3 region has 14 residues. CDR1 and CDR2 (germline): SGHVS, FNYEAQ.

J is TRBJ1-2 and V is TRBV29-1; D unclear. Trimming stripped 7 bases from V and 6 bases from J, with 18 bases between. Per the germline V gene, CDR1 is SQVTM and CDR2 is ANQGSEA. The CDR3 is made up of 13 amino acids. The CDR3 reads CSAPPEGDHGYTF. The CDR3 DNA reads as TGCAGCGCGCCCCCCGAGGGCGACCATGGCTACACCTTC. The complete variable domain, with remaining parts taken from reference TRBV29-1 and TRBJ1-2, reads SAVISQKPSRDICQRGTSLTIQCQVDSQVTMMFWYRQQPGQSLTLIATANQGSEATYESGFVIDKFPISRPNLTFSTLTVSNMSPEDSSIYLCSAPPEGDHGYTFGSGTRLTVV.

The chain couples TRBV6-2 or TRBV6-3 to TRBJ1-2; 7 bases are a match to TRBD1. Trimming took 4 bases from V and 4 from J; bases not matched to a gene: 6. Germline V gene sequence: CDR1 MNHEY, CDR2 SVGEGT. CDR3 length: 14 residues. The CDR3 DNA reads as TGTGCCAGCAGTTTACAGGGGTTCGGCTATGGCTACACCTTC. Translation: CASSLQGFGYGYTF.

The genes are TRBV28 and TRBJ1-2, with D possibly being TRBD1 (6 bases). The CDR3 has 13 residues. From germline, CDR1 is MDHEN and CDR2 SYDVKM. Trimming shortened V by 4 bases and J by 8 bases, and 14 bases separated the two germline ends. For the CDR3, the DNA is TGTGCCAGCAGTTCTGTTACAGGGTTCGGCTACACCTTC. Translation: CASSSVTGFGYTF.

The chain has TRBV30 and TRBJ2-2, with D hard to call. Germline CDR1 GTSNPN, CDR2 SVGIG (reference sequence). CDR3 size: 15 residues. V was trimmed by 2 bases and J by 4 bases, leaving 14 bases between them. Here the CDR3 DNA reads TGTGCCTGGAGTAGAAACTCGATTAGCACCGGGGAGCTGTTTTTT. This translates into CAWSRNSISTGELFF.

Comments on this clone: The same CDR3 arises from other DNA sequences in this sample as well. The chain recombines TRBV10-3 with TRBJ1-1; no clear D gene. The CDR3 is made up of 12 amino acids. V was cut by 3 bases and J by 5 bases, with 7 bases left in between. Germline-derived CDR1 and CDR2 are ENHRY and SYGVKD. The CDR3 DNA reads TGTGCCATCAGTGAAAGGCGGACTGAAGCTTTCTTT. It yields the protein CAISERRTEAFF.